These 20 T cell receptor beta chains originate from one sample sequenced in a study of response to subunit inactivated influenza vaccine. TCRdb called the RT-PCR reads again in MiXCR, with one record for every CDR3 protein. The sample has 500,000 to 600,000 distinct CDR3 sequences, 11% to 15% seen once. The sequenced sample was PBMCs from blood, obtained roughly 13 days after vaccination. All receptors come from a man aged 50 to 60 who received an inactivated influenza vaccine.

This clonotype has more than one count but fewer than ten. This rearrangement joins TRBV4-2 to TRBJ2-7; 11 bases match TRBD1. V dropped 4 bases and J dropped 4; count of bases not matched to a gene: 6. This CDR3 contains 15 residues. The germline gives CDR1 LGHNA, CDR2 YNFKEQ. The CDR3 loop reads CASSRIGTGGYEQYF. CDR3 coding DNA: TGTGCCAGCAGCCGTATCGGGACAGGGGGGTACGAGCAGTACTTC.

This clonotype was counted only a few times. This sequence joins TRBV7-9 and TRBJ2-7; TRBD1 aligns across 7 bases. Germline values: CDR1 SEHNR, CDR2 FQNEAQ (reference sequence). V dropped 4 bases and J dropped 4; count of bases not matched to a gene: 10. The CDR3 has 15 amino acids. As DNA, the CDR3 is TGTGCCAGCAGCTGGCCGGGACAGCGAGGGTACGAGCAGTACTTC. It is translated as CASSWPGQRGYEQYF.

This clonotype was found a few times. The V gene is TRBV4-3, the J gene TRBJ2-3; TRBD2 agrees at 12 bases. The V gene end was trimmed by 1 base and the J gene end by 3 bases; junction bases not matched to a gene: 14. The length of the CDR3 is 20 residues. CDR1 is LGHNA and CDR2 is YSLEER in the germline V gene. Here the CDR3 reads CASSQGLSASGRAGTDTQYF. CDR3 sequence (DNA): TGCGCCAGCAGCCAAGGCCTTTCGGCTAGCGGGAGGGCCGGGACAGATACGCAGTATTTT.

V is TRBV4-2 and J is TRBJ1-3, with TRBD1 as a possible D gene (5 bases). The V end lost 0 bases, the J end lost 0 bases, and 18 bases lay between the germline ends. From germline, CDR1 is LGHNA and CDR2 YNFKEQ. The CDR3 spans 19 residues. CDR3 DNA sequence: TGTGCCAGCAGCCAAGATCGAACCCTAGGGGCTTACTCTGGAAACACCATATATTTT. Translation gives CASSQDRTLGAYSGNTIYF.

The CDR3 DNA reads as TGTGCCAGCAGCTCCTCTAGCGGGAGATACAATGAGCAGTTCTTC. It encodes CASSSSSGRYNEQFF. The chain employs TRBV7-2 and TRBJ2-1; 10 bases match TRBD2. The CDR3 extends over 15 amino acids. Germline V gives CDR1 SGHTA, CDR2 FQGNSA. Trimming took 4 bases from V and 4 from J; bases not matched to a gene: 4. The whole variable domain, filled in from reference TRBV7-2 and TRBJ2-1, reads GAGVSQSPSNKVTEKGKDVELRCDPISGHTALYWYRQSLGQGLEFLIYFQGNSAPDKSGLPSDRFSAERTGGSVSTLTIQRTQQEDSAVYLCASSSSSGRYNEQFFGPGTRLTVL.

J is TRBJ2-1 and V is TRBV6-5; 11 nucleotides agree with TRBD2. V shed 2 bases and J 8 bases; nucleotides not matched to a gene: 5. This CDR3 spans 15 amino acids. Germline V lookup: CDR1 MNHEY, CDR2 SVGAGI. The CDR3 DNA reads as TGTGCCAGCAGTTACAGACTAGCGGGACCGGATGAGCAGTTCTTC. Its protein is CASSYRLAGPDEQFF.

A few counts support this clonotype. V usage is TRBV30 and J usage is TRBJ1-1; perhaps TRBD1 as D (5 bases). The CDR3 runs to 14 residues. From germline, CDR1 is GTSNPN and CDR2 SVGIG (reference sequence). The ends were cut back, 2 bases at V and 0 bases at J, with 10 bases in the middle. CDR3 nucleotides: TGTGCCTGGAGTCTGAAGGGGATGAACACTGAAGCTTTCTTT. This translates into CAWSLKGMNTEAFF.

This chain links TRBV4-1 with TRBJ1-5; weak D call: TRBD1 (5 bases). This CDR3 comprises 16 residues. The ends were cut back, 0 bases at V and 7 bases at J, with 16 bases in the middle. Per the germline V gene, CDR1 is MGHRA and CDR2 is YSYEKL. CDR3 protein: CASSQEGRTGTQPQHF. In nucleotides, the CDR3 is TGCGCCAGCAGCCAAGAGGGGAGGACTGGGACCCAGCCCCAGCATTTT.

The rearrangement links TRBV18 to TRBJ2-7; no clear D. V was pared by 2 bases and J by 3 bases, with 11 bases between. The CDR3 is made up of 14 amino acids. Germline values: CDR1 KGHSH, CDR2 LQKENI. Written as DNA, the CDR3 is TGTGCCAGCTCACCATCGACGGTGAGCTACGAGCAGTACTTC. This encodes CASSPSTVSYEQYF. The variable domain in full, with the rest retrieved from reference TRBV18 and TRBJ2-7, is NAGVMQNPRHLVRRRGQEARLRCSPMKGHSHVYWYRQLPEEGLKFMVYLQKENIIDESGMPKERFSAEFPKEGPSILRIQQVVRGDSAAYFCASSPSTVSYEQYFGPGTRLTVT.

A few counts support this clonotype. The chain uses TRBV4-2 and TRBJ2-1, with TRBD2 matching over 7 bases. Germline CDR1 and CDR2: LGHNA and YNFKEQ. Trimming removed 3 bases from V and 8 bases from J; junction bases left unmatched: 13. CDR3 length: 16 amino acids. CDR3 nucleotides: TGTGCCAGCAGCCATGCACAAGGACTAGGTCTGTATGAGCAGTTCTTC. This translates into CASSHAQGLGLYEQFF.

The CDR3 DNA reads TGCAGTGCTAGAGTGGCGACGAACTATGGCTACACCTTC. Protein product: CSARVATNYGYTF. The rearrangement joins TRBV20-1 to TRBJ1-2; D is unclear. The CDR3 sequence is 13 residues long. Trimming took off 1 base at V and 2 bases at J, with 8 bases between the two ends. CDR1 is DFQATT and CDR2 is SNEGSKA in the germline V gene (reference sequence).

This clonotype turned up a few times. This rearrangement joins TRBV7-2 to TRBJ2-7; TRBD2 matches at 8 bases. Germline CDR1 is SGHTA and CDR2 is FQGNSA. Trimming removed 2 bases from V and 0 bases from J; junction bases left unmatched: 6. The CDR3 is 16 residues long. The CDR3 is CASSLTKTSASYEQYF. In DNA form, the CDR3 reads TGTGCCAGCAGCTTAACGAAGACTAGCGCCTCCTACGAGCAGTACTTC.

This clonotype was detected only a few times. The chain has TRBV14 and TRBJ2-1; a weak D match, TRBD1 (7 bases). The CDR3 sequence is 16 residues long. Germline CDR1 is SGHDN and CDR2 is FVKESK. Trimming removed 4 bases from V and 8 bases from J, with 21 bases in between. The CDR3 protein is CASSPFRAGGRDEQFF. CDR3 bases: TGTGCCAGCAGCCCATTTAGGGCAGGGGGGAGAGATGAGCAGTTCTTC.

A few counts support this clonotype. The chain couples TRBV20-1 to TRBJ2-1; 8 nucleotides match TRBD2. The CDR3 has 14 amino acids. The V and J ends lost 6 bases and 0 bases, in that order; junction bases with no gene match: 4. From germline, CDR1 is DFQATT and CDR2 SNEGSKA (reference sequence). The CDR3 nucleotides read TGCAGTGCCCGCGGGGGGAGCTCCTACAATGAGCAGTTCTTC. Residues: CSARGGSSYNEQFF.

This clonotype came up a few times. The V gene is TRBV10-3, the J gene TRBJ1-1; D is uncertain. V gave up 11 bases and J gave up 1 base, with 14 bases separating them. This CDR3 comprises 13 residues. The germline V gene has CDR1 ENHRY and CDR2 SYGVKD. CDR3 amino acids: CALTPDPNTEAFF. CDR3 bases: TGTGCCCTCACTCCCGACCCGAACACTGAAGCTTTCTTT.

In this sample, this clonotype turned up a few times. This sequence joins TRBV28 and TRBJ2-1; 9 positions match TRBD2. V shed 3 bases, J shed 8 bases, and the junction held 8 bases outside the gene matches. This CDR3 contains 15 residues. Germline assignment: CDR1 MDHEN and CDR2 SYDVKM. Here the CDR3 reads CASSFAGGGAYEQFF. CDR3 coding DNA: TGTGCCAGCAGTTTCGCCGGCGGGGGGGCCTATGAGCAGTTCTTC.

The V and J genes are TRBV7-2 and TRBJ2-1; D gene ambiguous. Trimming cost V 1 base and J 9 bases, with 16 bases left between them. CDR3 length equals 15 residues. Germline assignment: CDR1 SGHTA and CDR2 FQGNSA. The CDR3, as DNA: TGTGCCAGCAGCTTAGGCCCAGATCCCCGGAGTGAGCAGTTCTTC. Amino acid sequence: CASSLGPDPRSEQFF.

For the CDR3, the DNA is TGCGCCAGCAGCAGAAGCGGGTCCCCGAGCACCGGGGAGCTGTTTTTT. It specifies CASSRSGSPSTGELFF. The chain recombines TRBV5-1 with TRBJ2-2, with a weak D call TRBD2 (6 bases). Germline V gives CDR1 SGHRS, CDR2 YFSETQ. V lost 4 bases and J 4 bases, leaving 17 bases between the germline ends. CDR3 length: 16 amino acids.

This clonotype appeared a few times. The rearrangement links TRBV20-1 to TRBJ1-4; D gene uncertain. Germline assignment: CDR1 DFQATT and CDR2 SNEGSKA (reference sequence). V lost 6 bases, J lost 5 bases, and 13 bases lay in between. The CDR3 sequence is 13 residues long. CDR3 coding DNA: TGCAGTGCCGCCCGACAACGAAATGAAAAACTGTTTTTT. It codes for CSAARQRNEKLFF.

This clonotype has more than one count but fewer than ten. The chain combines TRBV27 with TRBJ2-7; TRBD1 is a possible D gene (6 bases). From germline, CDR1 is MNHEY and CDR2 SMNVEV (reference sequence). This CDR3 is built from 15 residues. The germline V and J ends were trimmed by 0 bases and 0 bases, with 9 bases remaining between them. The CDR3 here is CASSLSPQGSYEQYF. CDR3 nucleotide sequence: TGTGCCAGCAGTTTATCCCCACAGGGCTCCTACGAGCAGTACTTC.